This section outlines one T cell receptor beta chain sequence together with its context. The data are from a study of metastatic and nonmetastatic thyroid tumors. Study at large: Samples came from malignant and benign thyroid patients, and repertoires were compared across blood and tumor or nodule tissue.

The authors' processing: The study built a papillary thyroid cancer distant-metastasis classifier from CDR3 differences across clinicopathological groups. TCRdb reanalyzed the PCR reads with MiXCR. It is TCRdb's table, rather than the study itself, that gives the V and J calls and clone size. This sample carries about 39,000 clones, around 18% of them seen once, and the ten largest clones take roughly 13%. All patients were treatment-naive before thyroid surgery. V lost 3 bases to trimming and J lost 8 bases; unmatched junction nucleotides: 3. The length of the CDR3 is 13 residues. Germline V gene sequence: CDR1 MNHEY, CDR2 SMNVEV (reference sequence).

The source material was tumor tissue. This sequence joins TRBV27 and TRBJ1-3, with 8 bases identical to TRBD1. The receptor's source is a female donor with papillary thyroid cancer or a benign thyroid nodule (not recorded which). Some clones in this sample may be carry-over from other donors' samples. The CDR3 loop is CASSFTGGDTIYF. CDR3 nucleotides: TGTGCCAGCAGTTTCACAGGGGGAGACACCATATATTTT.